Listed below are T cell receptor beta chains from one sample, sequenced in a study of T cells in localized non-small cell lung cancer. Sequenced by immunoSEQ multiplex PCR; TCRdb stores in-frame clones only, minus some. The data hold 4,500 to 5,500 clones, with more than 35% observed a single time. Source: lung tumor tissue, taken before any cancer treatment. The receptors here all came from a man aged 40 to 70 with stage I lung adenocarcinoma. The CDR3 runs from the conserved cysteine through the conserved F or W. Each record gives: clone size, J gene, V gene, D gene, CDR3 DNA, CDR3 protein. D genes are given only for firm matches. Clone size is shown for a subset of rows, as once, few, many or a class of expanded clone.

size: NA; J: TRBJ2-7; V: TRBV28; D: NA; DNA: TGTGCCAGCAGTTTCTGGGGGCAAACCTACGAGCAGTACTTC; CDR3: CASSFWGQTYEQYF
size: NA; J: TRBJ1-2; V: TRBV29-1; D: NA; DNA: TGCAGCGTTGACAGGGTGACGGACTATGGCTACACCTTC; CDR3: CSVDRVTDYGYTF
size: few; J: TRBJ2-1; V: TRBV2; D: NA; DNA: TGTGCCAGCAGTGTAGGAAGGCTCTCCTACAATGAGCAGTTCTTC; CDR3: CASSVGRLSYNEQFF
size: NA; J: TRBJ1-1; V: TRBV19; D: TRBD1; DNA: TGTGCCAGTAGTAACAGGGGGGTGAACACTGAAGCTTTCTTT; CDR3: CASSNRGVNTEAFF
size: NA; J: TRBJ1-3; V: TRBV18; D: NA; DNA: TGTGCCAGCTCACCAAACAGCCGCTCTGGAAACACCATATATTTT; CDR3: CASSPNSRSGNTIYF
size: few; J: TRBJ1-1; V: TRBV11-3; D: TRBD1; DNA: TGTGCCAGCAGCGTCCGGGACAGGGGGCGTATGACTGAAGCTTTCTTT; CDR3: CASSVRDRGRMTEAFF
size: NA; J: TRBJ1-5; V: TRBV9; D: TRBD1; DNA: TGTGCCAGCAGTGAATTGGGCAGGGGGTATAATCAGCCCCAGCATTTT; CDR3: CASSELGRGYNQPQHF
size: NA; J: TRBJ1-2; V: TRBV28; D: NA; DNA: TGTGCCAGCAGCAGGGCTTACGGGGATGGTGGCTACACCTTC; CDR3: CASSRAYGDGGYTF
size: NA; J: TRBJ2-4; V: TRBV25-1; D: NA; DNA: TGTGCCAGCAGTGCATACAGGGTAACCATTCAGTACTTC; CDR3: CASSAYRVTIQYF
size: NA; J: TRBJ1-5; V: TRBV15; D: NA; DNA: TGTGCCACCAGCAGACAAAGACAGCCCAATCAGCCCCAGCATTTT; CDR3: CATSRQRQPNQPQHF
size: NA; J: TRBJ2-2; V: TRBV11-3; D: TRBD2; DNA: TGTGCCAGCAGCCCTTACCCCCTACTAGCGGCGAACACCGGGGAGCTGTTTTTT; CDR3: CASSPYPLLAANTGELFF
size: NA; J: TRBJ1-1; V: TRBV18; D: NA; DNA: TGTGCCAGCTCACCACCGGGTGGTGGCACTGAAGCTTTCTTT; CDR3: CASSPPGGGTEAFF
size: NA; J: TRBJ2-7; V: TRBV11-3; D: TRBD1; DNA: TGTGCCAGCAGCTCCCGAACCGGGACAGGGGGGTACGAGCAGTACTTC; CDR3: CASSSRTGTGGYEQYF
size: NA; J: TRBJ1-1; V: TRBV12-5; D: NA; DNA: TGTGCTAGTCAGGGGTTCGTCACTGAAGCTTTCTTT; CDR3: CASQGFVTEAFF
size: NA; J: TRBJ2-2; V: TRBV19; D: NA; DNA: TGTGCCAGTAGTACCTTACTGATGACCGGGGAGCTGTTTTTT; CDR3: CASSTLLMTGELFF
size: NA; J: TRBJ2-1; V: TRBV6-8; D: TRBD2; DNA: TGTGCCAGCAGTTACGGGAGGGAGGGATACAATGAGCAGTTCTTC; CDR3: CASSYGREGYNEQFF
size: few; J: TRBJ1-1; V: TRBV14; D: NA; DNA: TGTGCCAGCAGACGAACAGGGTTGTTCACTGAAGCTTTCTTT; CDR3: CASRRTGLFTEAFF
size: few; J: TRBJ2-7; V: TRBV23-1; D: TRBD1; DNA: TGCGCCAGCAGCCAGGACAGGACCTACGAGCAGTACTTC; CDR3: CASSQDRTYEQYF
size: NA; J: TRBJ2-1; V: TRBV19; D: TRBD1; DNA: TGTGCCAGTAGTCGCGGGACAGGGGATTTCTACAATGAGCAGTTCTTC; CDR3: CASSRGTGDFYNEQFF
size: once; J: TRBJ2-3; V: TRBV30; D: TRBD1; DNA: TGTGCCTGGAGTGTCGGGAATCAGGGGGCTGGTACAGATACGCAGTATTTT; CDR3: CAWSVGNQGAGTDTQYF
size: medium-sized; J: TRBJ2-6; V: TRBV11-3; D: NA; DNA: TGTGCCAGCAGCCCGGGACTTTGGGCCGGGGCCAACGTCCTGACTTTC; CDR3: CASSPGLWAGANVLTF
size: NA; J: TRBJ2-3; V: TRBV30; D: NA; DNA: TGTGCCTGCCAGACAGCCACAGATACGCAGTATTTT; CDR3: CACQTATDTQYF
size: NA; J: TRBJ2-5; V: TRBV12-5; D: NA; DNA: TGTGCTAGTGGATCCCCGGCGGTCCAAGAGACCCAGTACTTC; CDR3: CASGSPAVQETQYF
size: NA; J: TRBJ1-4; V: TRBV19; D: TRBD1; DNA: TGTGCCAGTAGCATGACAGGGGCAGGAGAAAAACTGTTTTTT; CDR3: CASSMTGAGEKLFF
size: few; J: TRBJ1-1; V: TRBV6-8; D: NA; DNA: TGTGCCATCAGTGTGACGGAATCCCTGGAAGCTTTCTTT; CDR3: CAISVTESLEAFF
size: few; J: TRBJ2-5; V: TRBV5-1; D: NA; DNA: TGCGCCAGCAGCTTACAGGGATCGCAAGAGACCCAGTACTTC; CDR3: CASSLQGSQETQYF
size: few; J: TRBJ2-1; V: TRBV6-8; D: TRBD1; DNA: TGTGCCAGCTCCTTGGGACAGGGGGCTTGGAATGAGCAGTTCTTC; CDR3: CASSLGQGAWNEQFF
size: once; J: TRBJ1-6; V: TRBV15; D: NA; DNA: TGTGCCACCAGCAGTGGGATAGTGCTGAATTCACCCCTCCACTTT; CDR3: CATSSGIVLNSPLHF
size: NA; J: TRBJ2-3; V: TRBV30; D: TRBD2; DNA: TGTGCCTGGAGTTCCGGGACTAGCGGGGGGGTAGATACGCAGTATTTT; CDR3: CAWSSGTSGGVDTQYF
size: NA; J: TRBJ1-4; V: TRBV14; D: TRBD1; DNA: TGTGCCAGCAGCCTAGGGACAGGTCGGGGGAAACTGTTTTTT; CDR3: CASSLGTGRGKLFF